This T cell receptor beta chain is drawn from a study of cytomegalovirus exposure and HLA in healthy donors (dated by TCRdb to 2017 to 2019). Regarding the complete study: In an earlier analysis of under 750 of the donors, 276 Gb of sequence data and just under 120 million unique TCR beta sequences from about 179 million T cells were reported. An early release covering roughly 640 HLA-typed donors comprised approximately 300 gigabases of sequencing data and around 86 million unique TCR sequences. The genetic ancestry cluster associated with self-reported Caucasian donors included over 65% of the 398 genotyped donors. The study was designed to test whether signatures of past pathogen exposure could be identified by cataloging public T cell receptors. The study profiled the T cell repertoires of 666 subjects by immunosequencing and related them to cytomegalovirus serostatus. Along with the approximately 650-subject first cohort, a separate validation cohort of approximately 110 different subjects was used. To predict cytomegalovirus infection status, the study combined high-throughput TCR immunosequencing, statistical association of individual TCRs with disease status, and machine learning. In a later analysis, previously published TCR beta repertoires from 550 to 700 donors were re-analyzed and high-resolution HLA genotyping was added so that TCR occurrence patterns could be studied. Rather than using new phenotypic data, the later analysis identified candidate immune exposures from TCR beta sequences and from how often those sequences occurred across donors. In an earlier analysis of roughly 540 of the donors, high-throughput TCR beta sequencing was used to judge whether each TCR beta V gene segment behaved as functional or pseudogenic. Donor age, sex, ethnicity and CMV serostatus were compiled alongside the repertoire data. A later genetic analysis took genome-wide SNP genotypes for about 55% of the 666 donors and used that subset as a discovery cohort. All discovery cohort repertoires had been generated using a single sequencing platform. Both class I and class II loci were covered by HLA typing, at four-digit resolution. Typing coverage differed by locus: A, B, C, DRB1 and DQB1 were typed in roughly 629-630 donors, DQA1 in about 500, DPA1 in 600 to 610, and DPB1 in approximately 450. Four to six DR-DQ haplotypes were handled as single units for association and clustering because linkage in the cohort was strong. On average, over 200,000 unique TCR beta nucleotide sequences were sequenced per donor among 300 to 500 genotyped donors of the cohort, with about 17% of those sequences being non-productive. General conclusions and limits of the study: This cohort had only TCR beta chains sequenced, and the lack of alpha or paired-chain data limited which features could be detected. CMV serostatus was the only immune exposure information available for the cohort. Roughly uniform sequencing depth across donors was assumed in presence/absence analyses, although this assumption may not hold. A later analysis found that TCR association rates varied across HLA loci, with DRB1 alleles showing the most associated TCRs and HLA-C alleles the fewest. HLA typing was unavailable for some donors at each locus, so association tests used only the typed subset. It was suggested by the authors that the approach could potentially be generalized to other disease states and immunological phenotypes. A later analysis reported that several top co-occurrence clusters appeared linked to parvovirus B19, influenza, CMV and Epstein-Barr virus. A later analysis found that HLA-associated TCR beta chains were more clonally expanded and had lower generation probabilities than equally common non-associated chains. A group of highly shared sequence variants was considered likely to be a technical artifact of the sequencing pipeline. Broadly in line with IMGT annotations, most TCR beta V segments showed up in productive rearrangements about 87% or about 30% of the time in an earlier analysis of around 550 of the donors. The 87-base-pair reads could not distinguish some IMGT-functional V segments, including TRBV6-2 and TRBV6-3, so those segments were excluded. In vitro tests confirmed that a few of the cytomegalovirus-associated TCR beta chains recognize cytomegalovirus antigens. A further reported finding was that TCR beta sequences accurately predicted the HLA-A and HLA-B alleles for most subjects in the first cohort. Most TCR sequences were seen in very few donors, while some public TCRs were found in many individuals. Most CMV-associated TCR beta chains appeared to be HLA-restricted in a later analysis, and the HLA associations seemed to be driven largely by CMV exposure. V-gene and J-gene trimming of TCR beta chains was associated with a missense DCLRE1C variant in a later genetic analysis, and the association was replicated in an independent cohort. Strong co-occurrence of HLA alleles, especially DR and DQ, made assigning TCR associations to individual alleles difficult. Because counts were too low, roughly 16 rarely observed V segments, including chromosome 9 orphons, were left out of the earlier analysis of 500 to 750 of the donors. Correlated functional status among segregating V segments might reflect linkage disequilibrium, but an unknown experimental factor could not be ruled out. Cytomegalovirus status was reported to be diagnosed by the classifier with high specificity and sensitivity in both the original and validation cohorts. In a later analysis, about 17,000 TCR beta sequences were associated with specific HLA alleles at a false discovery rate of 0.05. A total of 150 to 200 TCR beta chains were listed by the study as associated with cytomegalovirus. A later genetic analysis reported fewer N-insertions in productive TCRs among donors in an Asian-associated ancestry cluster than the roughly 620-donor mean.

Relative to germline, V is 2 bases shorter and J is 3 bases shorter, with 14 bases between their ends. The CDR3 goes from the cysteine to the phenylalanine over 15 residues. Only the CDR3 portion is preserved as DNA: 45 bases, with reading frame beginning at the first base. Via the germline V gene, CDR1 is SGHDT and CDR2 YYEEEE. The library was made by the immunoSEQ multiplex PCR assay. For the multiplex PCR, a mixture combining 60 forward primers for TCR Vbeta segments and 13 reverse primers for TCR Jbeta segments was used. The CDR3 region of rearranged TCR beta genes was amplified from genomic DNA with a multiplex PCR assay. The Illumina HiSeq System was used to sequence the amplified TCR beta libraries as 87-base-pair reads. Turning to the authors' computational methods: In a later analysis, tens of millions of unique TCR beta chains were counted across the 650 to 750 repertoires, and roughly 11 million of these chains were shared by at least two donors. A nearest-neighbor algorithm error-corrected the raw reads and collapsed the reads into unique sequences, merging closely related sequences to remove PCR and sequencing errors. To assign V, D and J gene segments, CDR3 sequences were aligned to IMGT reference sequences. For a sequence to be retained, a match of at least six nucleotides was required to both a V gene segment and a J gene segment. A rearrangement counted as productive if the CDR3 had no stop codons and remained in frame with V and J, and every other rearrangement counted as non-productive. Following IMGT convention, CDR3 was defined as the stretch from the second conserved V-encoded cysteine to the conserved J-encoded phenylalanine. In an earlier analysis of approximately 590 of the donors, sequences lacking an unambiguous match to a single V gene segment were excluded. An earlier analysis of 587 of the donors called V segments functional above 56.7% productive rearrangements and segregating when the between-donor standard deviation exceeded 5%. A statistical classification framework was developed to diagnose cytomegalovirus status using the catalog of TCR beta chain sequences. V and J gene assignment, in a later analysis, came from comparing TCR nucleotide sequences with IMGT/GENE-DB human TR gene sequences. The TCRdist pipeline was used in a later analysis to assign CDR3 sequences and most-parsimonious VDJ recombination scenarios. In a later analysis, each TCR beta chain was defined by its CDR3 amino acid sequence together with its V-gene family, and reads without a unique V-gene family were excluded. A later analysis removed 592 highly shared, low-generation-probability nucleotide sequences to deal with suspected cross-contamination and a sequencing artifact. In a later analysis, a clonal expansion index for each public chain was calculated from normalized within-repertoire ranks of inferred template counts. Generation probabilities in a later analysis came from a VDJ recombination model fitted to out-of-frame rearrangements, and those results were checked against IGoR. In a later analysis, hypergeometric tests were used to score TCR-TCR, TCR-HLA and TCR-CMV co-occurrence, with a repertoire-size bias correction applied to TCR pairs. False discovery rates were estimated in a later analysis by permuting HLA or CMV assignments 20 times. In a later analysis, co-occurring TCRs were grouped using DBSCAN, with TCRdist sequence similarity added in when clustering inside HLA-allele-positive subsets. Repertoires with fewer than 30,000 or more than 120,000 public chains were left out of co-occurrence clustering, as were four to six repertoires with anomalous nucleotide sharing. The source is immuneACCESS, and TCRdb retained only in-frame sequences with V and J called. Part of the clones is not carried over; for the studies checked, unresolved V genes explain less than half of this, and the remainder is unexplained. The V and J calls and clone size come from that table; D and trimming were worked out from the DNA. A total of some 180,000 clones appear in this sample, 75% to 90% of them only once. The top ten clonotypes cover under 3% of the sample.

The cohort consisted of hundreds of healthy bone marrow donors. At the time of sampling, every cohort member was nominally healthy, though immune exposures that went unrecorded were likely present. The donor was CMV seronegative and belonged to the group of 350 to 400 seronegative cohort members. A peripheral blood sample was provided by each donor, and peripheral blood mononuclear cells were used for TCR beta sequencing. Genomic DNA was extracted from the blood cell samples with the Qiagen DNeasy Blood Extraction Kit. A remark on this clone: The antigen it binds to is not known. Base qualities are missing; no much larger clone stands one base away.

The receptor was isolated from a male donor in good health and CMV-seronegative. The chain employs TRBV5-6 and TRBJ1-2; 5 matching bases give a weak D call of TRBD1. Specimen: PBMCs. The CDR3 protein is CASSFTKTDYYGYTF. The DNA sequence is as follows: TGTGCCAGCAGCTTCACTAAGACAGATTACTATGGCTACACCTTC.